These 13 T cell receptor beta chains were all obtained from the same sample, sequenced in a study of early T cells in non-severe SARS-CoV-2 infection. TCRdb passed the 5' RACE reads through MiXCR, listing each CDR3 protein once. Among approximately 74,000 distinct CDR3 sequences listed, around 14% were seen once. Material: whole blood. These receptors were obtained from an adult who was a healthcare worker with PCR-confirmed SARS-CoV-2 infection or an uninfected control (not recorded which).

This sequence joins TRBV18 and TRBJ1-1; D call uncertain. Trimming stripped 1 base from V and 1 base from J, with 16 bases between. CDR3 length: 17 residues. In germline, CDR1 is KGHSH, CDR2 LQKENI. The CDR3, as DNA: TGTGCCAGCTCACCACTAAGCTTGGTTCGGACGAACACTGAAGCTTTCTTT. It yields the protein CASSPLSLVRTNTEAFF.

This chain links TRBV20-1 with TRBJ1-2, with unresolved D. Germline CDR1 is DFQATT and CDR2 is SNEGSKA (reference sequence). The length of the CDR3 is 14 residues. Trimming took off 0 bases at V and 1 base at J, with 9 bases between the two ends. DNA for the CDR3: TGCAGTGCTAGAGACCTAAGGCTTAACTATGGCTACACCTTC. Its protein is CSARDLRLNYGYTF.

This chain joins TRBV25-1 and TRBJ2-5; TRBD1 aligns across 10 bases. With 5 bases clipped from V and 1 base from J, the junction kept 7 bases outside the gene matches. Germline loops: CDR1 MGHDK, CDR2 SYGVNS. The CDR3 is 16 amino acids. CDR3 DNA: TGTGCCAGCAGTATCGCCGGGACAGGGGCCCAAGAGACCCAGTACTTC. Translation gives CASSIAGTGAQETQYF.

This clonotype has a handful of counts. This rearrangement joins TRBV4-2 to TRBJ2-7; D possibly uses TRBD1 or TRBD2 (7 bases each). This CDR3 contains 16 residues. Germline V gene data show CDR1 as LGHNA and CDR2 as YNFKEQ. Trimming pared 4 bases from V and 2 bases from J, leaving 18 bases between. As DNA, the CDR3 is TGTGCCAGCAGCCCCCGGGGAGGGGGCGGTCCCTACGAGCAGTACTTC. As protein: CASSPRGGGGPYEQYF.

This clonotype was seen a handful of times. The V gene is TRBV9, the J gene TRBJ1-2; a weak D match, TRBD1 (5 bases). This CDR3 region has 19 residues. The V gene's germline CDR1 is SGDLS and CDR2 YYNGEE. With 3 bases removed from V and 0 bases from J, the gap between germline ends came to 24 bases. As DNA, the CDR3 is TGTGCCAGCAGCGCCTTCTTGGTTATCCGGGACGGGTCTAACTATGGCTACACCTTC. It translates to CASSAFLVIRDGSNYGYTF. The full variable domain, rest sourced from reference TRBV9 and TRBJ1-2, is DSGVTQTPKHLITATGQRVTLRCSPRSGDLSVYWYQQSLDQGLQFLIQYYNGEERAKGNILERFSAQQFPDLHSELNLSSLELGDSALYFCASSAFLVIRDGSNYGYTFGSGTRLTVV.

This clonotype was picked up a small number of times. This rearrangement joins TRBV6-5 to TRBJ2-2; 8 nucleotides agree with TRBD2. The V segment lost 6 bases and the J segment 1 base; nucleotides outside the gene matches: 4. Germline V gene data show CDR1 as MNHEY and CDR2 as SVGAGI. The CDR3 has 15 residues. The CDR3 region is CASRGAGVNTGELFF. CDR3 sequence (DNA): TGTGCCAGCAGGGGAGCGGGGGTGAACACCGGGGAGCTGTTTTTT.

This clonotype was observed at least ten times. The V and J genes are TRBV5-8 and TRBJ2-2; the D gene could be TRBD1 or TRBD2 (6 bases each). The length of the CDR3 is 15 residues. Germline CDR1 and CDR2: SGHTS and YDEGEE. The CDR3 DNA reads as TGTTCCGGCGGAAGGGGGGACAAATACACCGGGGAGCTGTTTTTT. Its protein is CSGGRGDKYTGELFF.

This chain uses TRBV5-1 with TRBJ2-5, with a tentative D call TRBD1 (6 bases). Trimming cost V 4 bases and J 2 bases, with 12 bases left between them. The V gene's germline CDR1 is SGHRS and CDR2 YFSETQ. The CDR3 sequence is 14 residues long. Written as DNA, the CDR3 is TGCGCCAGCAGCGAAGGGACAAGACAAGAGACCCAGTACTTC. Residues: CASSEGTRQETQYF.

The rearrangement links TRBV20-1 to TRBJ2-5; 10 nucleotides line up with TRBD1. CDR1 is DFQATT and CDR2 is SNEGSKA in the germline V gene (reference sequence). This CDR3 is built from 14 residues. The V and J ends lost 5 bases and 5 bases, in that order; junction bases with no gene match: 8. CDR3 protein: CSAGRTGGQETQYF. DNA of the CDR3: TGCAGTGCTGGAAGGACAGGGGGACAGGAGACCCAGTACTTC.

This clonotype was seen a handful of times. CDR3 nucleotides: TGCAGTGCTATGAGAGTGAACACTGAAGCTTTCTTT. Amino acid sequence: CSAMRVNTEAFF. This chain joins TRBV20-1 and TRBJ1-1; D remains ambiguous. CDR3 length: 12 amino acids. V dropped 4 bases and J dropped 0 bases, with 6 bases sitting between them. The germline gives CDR1 DFQATT, CDR2 SNEGSKA (reference sequence).

This clonotype was seen only a few times. This chain links TRBV4-2 with TRBJ1-5, with no clear D. V was shortened by 0 bases and J by 6 bases, with 12 bases between the two germline ends. Germline CDR1 reads LGHNA; CDR2 reads YNFKEQ. CDR3 length equals 15 residues. The CDR3: CASSQDRGLGQPQHF. In DNA form, the CDR3 reads TGTGCCAGCAGCCAAGATCGCGGGTTGGGTCAGCCCCAGCATTTT.

This clonotype was observed a few times. V gene TRBV7-2 combines with J gene TRBJ2-7; 8 bases fit TRBD1. V shed 1 base and J 6 bases; nucleotides not matched to a gene: 2. The CDR3 runs to 13 residues. Germline-derived CDR1 and CDR2 are SGHTA and FQGNSA. In DNA form, the CDR3 reads TGTGCCAGCAGCTTAGGACAGGGGTTCGAGCAGTACTTC. Amino acids: CASSLGQGFEQYF.

This clonotype appeared a few times. The rearrangement joins TRBV30 to TRBJ2-3; 9 bases are shared with TRBD2. CDR1 is GTSNPN, CDR2 SVGIG, per germline (reference sequence). The CDR3 totals 14 residues. V lost 5 bases, J lost 2 bases, and 5 bases stayed unmatched. The chain's CDR3 is CAWSGTSHTDTQYF. As DNA, the CDR3 is TGTGCCTGGTCAGGGACTAGCCACACAGATACGCAGTATTTT.